These 14 T cell receptor beta chains were all obtained from the same sample, sequenced in a study of human T cells and chemical hapten exposure (dated by TCRdb to about 2021). The receptor library was made with RACE. The data were produced on a NextSeq 500. TCRdb trimmed public reads at Q25 via fastp, called clones via MiXCR and kept in-frame beta chains. Each record represents a unique CDR3 protein, reported with the most common genes and DNA among its rows. The sample table contains more than 80,000 distinct CDR3 sequences; only one count was recorded for 10% to 11% of them. The ten largest account for about 3% of the sample. This specimen's time point label, per the study, means: pre-sensitization, week 0. This specimen's treatment or condition label, per the study, means: therapeutic diphenylcyclopropenone sensitization with weekly scalp DPC. Sequenced here: whole blood, sampled in connection with sensitization to the hapten diphenylcyclopropenone (DPC). The receptor source for this set is a woman aged 60 to 75 with alopecia areata. Some clones in this sample may be carry-over from other donors' samples.

This clonotype was counted ten times or more. This rearrangement joins TRBV4-1 to TRBJ1-1; no clear D. CDR3 size: 15 residues. V was cut by 2 bases and J by 0 bases, with 10 bases left in between. Germline CDR1 is MGHRA and CDR2 is YSYEKL. In nucleotides, the CDR3 is TGCGCCAGCAGCCAAAATGCAGTGGTGAACACTGAAGCTTTCTTT. It encodes CASSQNAVVNTEAFF.

The chain employs TRBV29-1 and TRBJ2-7; D is unclear. The germline gives CDR1 SQVTM, CDR2 ANQGSEA. The CDR3 is made up of 16 amino acids. With 3 bases removed from V and 2 bases from J, the gap between germline ends came to 20 bases. This chain's CDR3 is CSVDRVSGQETYEQYF. The CDR3 DNA follows: TGCAGCGTTGATAGAGTATCGGGCCAGGAAACCTACGAGCAGTACTTC.

This clonotype was observed at least ten times. This chain connects TRBV6-6 to TRBJ2-7; the D call may be TRBD1 or TRBD2 (5 bases each). The V end lost 8 bases, the J end lost 4 bases, and 18 bases lay between the germline ends. The CDR3 consists of 14 residues. Germline V gene data show CDR1 as MNHNY and CDR2 as SVGAGI (reference sequence). CDR3 region: CASQTGQLSYEQYF. The CDR3 nucleotides read TGTGCCAGCCAAACGGGGCAACTCTCATACGAGCAGTACTTC.

Only a few counts were recorded for this clonotype. The chain joins TRBV6-6 to TRBJ2-4; TRBD2 might be the D (5 bases). The CDR3 consists of 17 residues. Per the germline V gene, CDR1 is MNHNY and CDR2 is SVGAGI (reference sequence). V was clipped by 4 bases and J by 2 bases, with 18 bases between them. The CDR3 spells CASSWESGSPTKNIQYF. Here the CDR3 DNA reads TGTGCCAGCAGTTGGGAATCGGGGTCCCCTACCAAAAACATTCAGTACTTC.

Turning to this clonotype: One end of the junction is discordant with germline, which a read error may explain. This chain connects TRBV20-1 to TRBJ2-5; 16 bases map to TRBD2. Looked up from germline, CDR1 is DFQATT and CDR2 is SNEGSKA (reference sequence). The CDR3 runs 17 residues. The CDR3 here is CSARTGTSGGAQKTQYF. The CDR3 DNA is TGCAGTGCCCGAACCGGGACTAGCGGGGGGGCCCAAAAGACCCAGTACTTC.

The rearrangement links TRBV11-2 to TRBJ1-2; TRBD1 is a possible D gene (6 bases). The V gene lost 1 base and the J gene lost 2 bases, with 8 bases spanning the gap. The CDR3 runs to 14 residues. CDR1 is SGHAT, CDR2 FQNNGV, per germline. This chain's CDR3 is CASSLVGQNYGYTF. CDR3 DNA sequence: TGTGCCAGCAGCTTAGTCGGACAGAACTATGGCTACACCTTC.

This clonotype was counted many times. V usage is TRBV5-4 and J usage is TRBJ2-1; 8 bases fit TRBD1. This CDR3 region has 12 residues. V dropped 1 base and J dropped 9; count of bases not matched to a gene: 0. Germline V CDR1 and CDR2: SGHNT, YYREEE (reference sequence). The CDR3 coding sequence is TGTGCCAGCAGCTTGCAGGGGGCTGAGCAGTTCTTC. It encodes CASSLQGAEQFF.

This clonotype came up many times. One end of the junction does not line up with germline, which may come from a read error. V usage is TRBV3-1 and J usage is TRBJ1-2; D is perhaps TRBD1 (6 bases). The CDR3 extends over 17 amino acids. The germline gives CDR1 LGHDT, CDR2 YNNKEL (reference sequence). CDR3 residues: CASNQGNRALYFYGYTF. In nucleotides, the CDR3 is TGTGCCAGCAACCAAGGGAACAGGGCGCTCTACTTCTATGGCTACACCTTC.

The chain uses TRBV5-1 and TRBJ2-7; possible D gene TRBD2, 5 bases. This CDR3 has 14 residues. V was cut by 0 bases and J by 1 base, with 8 bases left in between. Germline CDR1 reads SGHRS; CDR2 reads YFSETQ. The CDR3 loop is CASSLVTGSYEQYF. For the CDR3, the DNA is TGCGCCAGCAGCTTGGTGACGGGGTCCTACGAGCAGTACTTC.

The sample holds many counts of this clonotype. The rearrangement uses TRBV10-3 and TRBJ1-1; perhaps TRBD1 as D (5 bases). Germline CDR1 and CDR2: ENHRY and SYGVKD. CDR3 length: 16 amino acids. Trimming took off 1 base at V and 0 bases at J, with 12 bases between the two ends. CDR3 in DNA: TGTGCCATCAGTGAGTACGACCAGGGACTGAACACTGAAGCTTTCTTT. The encoded protein is CAISEYDQGLNTEAFF.

This clonotype was detected many times. The CDR3 loop reads CASSTGQGGEQYF. CDR3 DNA sequence: TGTGCCAGCAGCACTGGACAGGGAGGCGAGCAGTACTTC. V and J are TRBV11-2 and TRBJ2-7, with 8 nucleotides matching TRBD1. Trimming took 5 bases from V and 6 from J; bases not matched to a gene: 6. Looked up from germline, CDR1 is SGHAT and CDR2 is FQNNGV. The CDR3 runs to 13 residues.

The chain carries TRBV6-5 and TRBJ1-1; D ambiguous. V lost 0 bases, J lost 3 bases, and 8 bases lay in between. This CDR3 spans 14 amino acids. The germline V gene has CDR1 MNHEY and CDR2 SVGAGI. CDR3 sequence (DNA): TGTGCCAGCAGTTACTCTGGGGTGGACACTGAAGCTTTCTTT. Encoded protein: CASSYSGVDTEAFF.

The chain joins TRBV29-1 to TRBJ1-5, with D possibly TRBD1 on 5 matching bases. CDR1 is SQVTM and CDR2 is ANQGSEA in the germline V gene. This CDR3 has 13 amino acids. V was cut by 7 bases and J by 3 bases, with 13 bases left in between. The CDR3: CSATAGINQPQHF. In nucleotides, the CDR3 is TGCAGCGCAACAGCAGGGATCAATCAGCCCCAGCATTTT.

This clonotype was seen a handful of times. The CDR3 sequence is CASSHRRSGANVLTF. The CDR3 nucleotides are TGTGCCAGCAGTCACCGACGCTCTGGGGCCAACGTCCTGACTTTC. The rearrangement uses TRBV6-5 and TRBJ2-6; no clear D gene. Trimming took 5 bases from V and 0 from J, leaving 8 bases between them. Germline V lookup: CDR1 MNHEY, CDR2 SVGAGI. This CDR3 contains 15 residues.